These T cell receptor beta chains were read from a single sample in a study of STAT5B mutations in CD4+ large granular lymphocyte leukemia. Sequencing was performed with immunoSEQ multiplex PCR; in TCRdb, only in-frame clones are kept and a portion is missing. The sample consists of roughly 36,000 clones, about nine tenths of them appearing once. The sequenced sample was CD4+ T cells from blood buffy coats. The receptors originated from a human donor in good health. The CDR3 runs from the conserved cysteine through the conserved F or W. Each record gives: V gene, CDR3 protein.

v_call: TRBV6-5
cdr3_aa: CASSYRWGSTDTQYF

v_call: TRBV19
cdr3_aa: CASTRDRSTDTQYF

v_call: TRBV9
cdr3_aa: CASSSGISPPRDNSPLHF

v_call: TRBV2
cdr3_aa: CASSELRETQYF

v_call: TRBV4-3
cdr3_aa: CASSRGLPTRSTDTQYF

v_call: TRBV18
cdr3_aa: CASSPPGSTLGQETQYF

v_call: TRBV25-1
cdr3_aa: CASSLWYNEQFF

v_call: TRBV6-5
cdr3_aa: CASSPRRLNTEAFF

v_call: TRBV6-1
cdr3_aa: CASSVEGALDTQYF

v_call: TRBV27
cdr3_aa: CASSLFAVKPMNTGELFF

v_call: TRBV29-1
cdr3_aa: CSVEQGTNNEQFF

v_call: TRBV6-5
cdr3_aa: CASTRDPTSREQYF

v_call: TRBV7-9
cdr3_aa: CASSLAAGSVHEQYF

v_call: TRBV7-9
cdr3_aa: CASSLATGTSTGELFF

v_call: TRBV7-3
cdr3_aa: CASSWTSGRTDNYEQYF

v_call: TRBV5-1
cdr3_aa: CASSGSGAAFF

v_call: TRBV27
cdr3_aa: CASSFVAANSLNYGYTF

v_call: TRBV10-3
cdr3_aa: CAISVRDGNYEQYF

v_call: TRBV5-8
cdr3_aa: CASSFGQGGYEQYF

v_call: TRBV9
cdr3_aa: CASSVGGGPRDTGELFF

v_call: TRBV4-3
cdr3_aa: CASSQGPSDTQYF

v_call: TRBV7-3
cdr3_aa: CASSKTHQETQYF

v_call: TRBV10-3
cdr3_aa: CAISVGEGGNTEAFF

v_call: TRBV10-3
cdr3_aa: CAISAQGETQYF

v_call: TRBV10-3
cdr3_aa: CAISESGAGRSNTIYF

v_call: TRBV9
cdr3_aa: CASSVEPGRDQPQHF

v_call: TRBV29-1
cdr3_aa: CSVDGPSGQETQYF

v_call: TRBV7-2
cdr3_aa: CASSLAWPGRTEAFF

v_call: TRBV19
cdr3_aa: CASSPQREYIQYF

v_call: TRBV4-1
cdr3_aa: CASRRSGLASYEQYF

v_call: TRBV11-2
cdr3_aa: CASSPRQGSHTEAFF

v_call: TRBV18
cdr3_aa: CASSPSADSYNSPLHF